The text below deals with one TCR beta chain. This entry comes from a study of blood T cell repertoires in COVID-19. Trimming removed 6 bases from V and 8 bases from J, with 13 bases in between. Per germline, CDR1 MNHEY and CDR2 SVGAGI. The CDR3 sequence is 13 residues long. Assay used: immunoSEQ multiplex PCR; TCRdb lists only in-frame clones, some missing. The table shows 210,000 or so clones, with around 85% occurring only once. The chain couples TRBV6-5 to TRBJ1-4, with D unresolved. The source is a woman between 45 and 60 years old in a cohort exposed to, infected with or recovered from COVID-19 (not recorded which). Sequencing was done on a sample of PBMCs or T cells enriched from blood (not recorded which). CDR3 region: CASRPLSREKLFF. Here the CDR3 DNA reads TGTGCCAGCAGACCCTTGTCTCGGGAAAAACTGTTTTTT.